This T cell receptor beta chain derives from a study of breast tumors, draining lymph nodes, adjacent tissues. V gave up 5 bases and J gave up 4 bases, with 9 bases separating them. Germline V CDR1 and CDR2: SGHTA, FQGNSA. This CDR3 is built from 13 residues. Samples came from axillary lymph nodes draining the breast cancer. MiXCR was run by TCRdb on the multiplex PCR reads, yielding one entry per CDR3 protein. Of fewer than 150,000 distinct CDR3 sequences listed, about 20% are singletons. This clonotype was observed a single time. This sequence may be a read error, since a much larger clone differs from it by one base. Likely a read error: the CDR3 ends without its conserved phenylalanine or tryptophan.

The source of this sequence is a female donor with breast cancer. Some clones in this sample may be carry-over from other donors' samples. The gene calls are TRBV7-2 and TRBJ2-1; D is unresolved. Sequencing used axillary lymph node tissue. CDR3 region: CASSLTMYNEQFI. CDR3 sequence (DNA): TGTGCCAGCAGCCTAACCATGTACAATGAGCAGTTCATC.